This T cell receptor (beta chain) was identified in a study of T cell changes during pregnancy in multiple sclerosis. TCRdb's table, derived via immunoSEQ multiplex PCR, lists solely in-frame clones and lacks some. The profile covers tens of thousands of clones, with about 90% appearing a single time and 0.86% taken by the ten largest. The receptor's source is a female donor with multiple sclerosis, enrolled in a pregnancy study. The material sequenced was peripheral blood, taken in the second trimester of pregnancy.

The CDR3 DNA sequence: TGTGCCAGTAGTCCCGCTAGCGGGGGCCTCTACGAGCAGTACTTC. This codes for CASSPASGGLYEQYF. V gene TRBV19 combines with J gene TRBJ2-7; 10 bases are shared with TRBD2. Germline V CDR1 and CDR2: LNHDA, SQIVND (reference sequence). Trimming took 5 bases from V and 3 from J; bases not matched to a gene: 7. This CDR3 region has 15 residues.